This is a list of T cell receptor beta chains from one sample in a study of blood T cell repertoires in COVID-19. TCRdb's copy holds only in-frame clones and misses some; the assay was immunoSEQ multiplex PCR. The sample carries roughly 230,000 clones, around 83% recorded once. Sequences were obtained from PBMCs or T cells enriched from blood (not recorded which). These TCRs come from a woman aged 45-65 years who had been exposed to COVID-19. Both conserved end residues are part of each CDR3. A D gene is named only where the DNA matches it firmly. Clone size appears in some rows only: once, few, many, or a class for an expanded clone.

clone size	D gene	V gene	J gene	CDR3 DNA	CDR3 protein
few	TRBD1	TRBV6-2/TRBV6-3	TRBJ2-7	TGTGCCAGCAGTTACTCCGGGACAGGCAGCTACGAGCAGTACTTC	CASSYSGTGSYEQYF
NA	TRBD1	TRBV7-2	TRBJ1-5	TGTGCCAGCAGCCCAAGGACAGGGCTGAGCAATCAGCCCCAGCATTTT	CASSPRTGLSNQPQHF
NA	NA	TRBV9	TRBJ1-1	TGTGCCAGCAGCGTAGCTGGGAGGGGGGCCCAGACTGAAGCTTTCTTT	CASSVAGRGAQTEAFF
NA	TRBD1	TRBV5-8	TRBJ2-2	TGTGCCAGCAGCTATGGGACAGGGGTGAACACCGGGGAGCTGTTTTTT	CASSYGTGVNTGELFF
NA	TRBD1	TRBV7-9	TRBJ2-5	TGTGCCAGCAGCTCTACAGGGGGCCAAGAGACCCAGTACTTC	CASSSTGGQETQYF
NA	TRBD2	TRBV6-5	TRBJ2-5	TGTGCCAGCATTGGGACTAGCGGGGGAAAGACCCAGTACTTC	CASIGTSGGKTQYF
NA	NA	TRBV18	TRBJ1-5	TGTGCCAGCTCACCGGAAGGGGATCAGCCCCAGCATTTT	CASSPEGDQPQHF
NA	TRBD1	TRBV18	TRBJ2-7	TGTGCCAGCTCACCGATGGGGACCGGGACAGGGGGGTACGAGCAGTACTTC	CASSPMGTGTGGYEQYF
NA	TRBD1	TRBV19	TRBJ2-2	TGTGCCAGCTTACGGGGACAGGGGGCGAAGGAGCTGTTTTTT	CASLRGQGAKELFF
NA	NA	TRBV19	TRBJ1-5	TGTGCCAGTAGTATAGATCCCAAGGCAGGGACTAGAAATCAGCCCCAGCATTTT	CASSIDPKAGTRNQPQHF
NA	TRBD2	TRBV7-2	TRBJ2-5	TGTGCCAGCAGCTTAGTCGCAGGGAGGGGTCAAGAGACCCAGTACTTC	CASSLVAGRGQETQYF
NA	NA	TRBV15	TRBJ1-4	TGTGCCACACGGGAACTTACGGAAAAACTGTTTTTT	CATRELTEKLFF
NA	NA	TRBV19	TRBJ1-5	TGTGCCAGTAGTATTCAGGCAGGAGGCTTTGACAGCAATCAGCCCCAGCATTTT	CASSIQAGGFDSNQPQHF
NA	NA	TRBV19	TRBJ1-4	TGTGCCAGTAGGCCTAGGGGTAATGAAAAACTGTTTTTT	CASRPRGNEKLFF
NA	NA	TRBV7-6	TRBJ2-5	TGTGCCAGCAGCCTAATTAGGGGGAACCAAGAGACCCAGTACTTC	CASSLIRGNQETQYF
NA	NA	TRBV28	TRBJ1-1	TGTGCCAGCACTGCAGGGGTTGGTACTGAAGCTTTCTTT	CASTAGVGTEAFF
NA	NA	TRBV5-8	TRBJ1-1	TGTGCCAGCAGCCGTACAGGGAGAGCTTTCTTT	CASSRTGRAFF
once	TRBD1	TRBV30	TRBJ1-6	TGTGCCTGGAGTTGGGCCTTTAGACAGGGAATATCACCCCTCCACTTT	CAWSWAFRQGISPLHF
NA	NA	TRBV3-1/TRBV3-2	TRBJ1-6	TGTGCCAGCAGCCCCTCCTTGAGCGGGAATTCACCCCTCCACTTT	CASSPSLSGNSPLHF
NA	NA	TRBV2	TRBJ2-3	TGTGCCAGCAGGGGGACACGGGACAATACGCAGTATTTT	CASRGTRDNTQYF